One sample yielded the 10 T cell receptor beta chains listed below, sequenced in a study of T cells after yellow fever vaccination (dated by TCRdb to about 2019). Libraries were built with 5' RACE. Instrument on record: Illumina HiSeq 2500. In-frame beta chains were kept once TCRdb had trimmed the public reads at Q25 with fastp and called clones with MiXCR. CDR3 protein sequences are deduplicated, and each keeps its most common genes and DNA. The sample table shows fewer than 350,000 distinct CDR3 sequences, and about 9.5% are seen once. In total, the top ten clones hold around 17% of the sample. Taken with the paper, the label for treatment or condition translates to: live attenuated yellow fever vaccine strain. The sequenced sample was PBMCs, obtained on the day of the first yellow fever vaccination. Receptors were obtained from a man between 18 and 35 years old who received the YFV17D yellow fever vaccine.

Ten or more counts support this clonotype. The CDR3 sequence: CASSRTSGGAADTQYF. The CDR3 DNA sequence: TGTGCCAGCAGTCGGACTAGCGGGGGGGCCGCAGATACGCAGTATTTT. The chain employs TRBV12-3 or TRBV12-4 and TRBJ2-3; TRBD2 agrees at 15 bases. J was trimmed by 4 bases and V by 5 bases; bases with no gene match: 4. This CDR3 comprises 16 residues.

This chain connects TRBV7-2 to TRBJ1-6; D might be TRBD1 (6 bases). CDR1 is SGHTA, CDR2 FQGNSA, per germline. Trimming shortened V by 5 bases and J by 6 bases, and 8 bases separated the two germline ends. The CDR3 length is 13 residues. As DNA, the CDR3 is TGTGCCAGCAGCACCAGGGGTAATTCACCCCTCCACTTT. Translation: CASSTRGNSPLHF.

This clonotype was seen repeatedly, ten times or more. The rearrangement links TRBV29-1 to TRBJ2-1; TRBD1 aligns across 9 bases. After removal of 6 bases from V and 1 base from J, the junction contained 16 bases not matched to a gene. The V gene's germline CDR1 is SQVTM and CDR2 ANQGSEA. The CDR3 length is 18 residues. CDR3 bases: TGCAGCGTCCAAACCGGGACAGGGTTACGTGGGTCCTACAATGAGCAGTTCTTC. It codes for CSVQTGTGLRGSYNEQFF.

This clonotype was observed a handful of times. The chain couples TRBV4-2 to TRBJ2-1, with D possibly TRBD2 on 5 matching bases. V was shortened by 2 bases and J by 0 bases, with 23 bases between the two germline ends. CDR1 is LGHNA, CDR2 YNFKEQ, per germline. The CDR3 sequence is 20 residues long. CDR3 residues: CASSQKDFLGRTSSYNEQFF. The CDR3 DNA sequence: TGTGCCAGCAGCCAAAAAGATTTTCTAGGGAGAACGAGCTCCTACAATGAGCAGTTCTTC.

The CDR3 here is CASSLRAGSDGYTF. The DNA of the CDR3 is TGTGCCAGCAGTTTACGGGCAGGGTCAGATGGCTACACCTTC. This rearrangement joins TRBV12-3 or TRBV12-4 to TRBJ1-2; D is perhaps TRBD1 (5 bases). Trimming removed 2 bases from V and 6 bases from J, with 13 bases in between. The CDR3 is 14 amino acids.

This chain uses TRBV10-3 with TRBJ2-3, with 8 bases lining up with TRBD1. In germline, CDR1 is ENHRY, CDR2 SYGVKD. The length of the CDR3 is 14 residues. The V and J ends lost 6 bases and 2 bases, in that order; junction bases with no gene match: 4. The CDR3 sequence is CAIRDRANTDTQYF. The CDR3 nucleotides are TGTGCCATCAGGGACAGGGCGAACACAGATACGCAGTATTTT.

This clonotype has only a few counts. This chain joins TRBV5-1 and TRBJ1-1, with 10 nucleotides matching TRBD1. V trimming: 4 bases; J trimming: 6 bases; junction bases outside the gene matches: 3. The CDR3 contains 13 residues. Germline CDR1 and CDR2: SGHRS and YFSETQ. CDR3 coding DNA: TGCGCCAGCAGCATCGGACAGGGGGCTGAAGCTTTCTTT. Its translation: CASSIGQGAEAFF.

This clonotype showed up many times. The chain recombines TRBV3-1 with TRBJ2-3, with D unclear. The CDR3 runs to 12 residues. The germline gives CDR1 LGHDT, CDR2 YNNKEL (reference sequence). Trimming left V 4 bases short and J 6 bases short, with 8 bases between. This chain's CDR3 is CASSPSGDTQYF. The CDR3 bases are TGTGCCAGCAGCCCAAGTGGGGATACGCAGTATTTT.

V and J are TRBV12-3 or TRBV12-4 and TRBJ1-2; no definite D call. Between the trimmed V and J ends, which lost 6 bases and 5 bases, there was a span of 19 bases. CDR3 length: 15 residues. Here the CDR3 reads CASRDLNGLSYGYTF. The DNA for the CDR3 is TGTGCCAGCAGAGATCTGAACGGACTATCATATGGCTACACCTTC.

This clonotype appeared a few times. This chain uses TRBV29-1 with TRBJ2-3; weak D call: TRBD2 (5 bases). The V gene lost 4 bases and the J gene lost 3 bases, with 8 bases spanning the gap. There are 12 residues in the CDR3. Germline loops: CDR1 SQVTM, CDR2 ANQGSEA. Here the CDR3 DNA reads TGCAGCGTTGGTCTAGCTACAGATACGCAGTATTTT. It translates to CSVGLATDTQYF.